This passage covers 10 T cell receptor beta chains from one sample sequenced in a study of blood T cell repertoires in COVID-19. The protocol was immunoSEQ multiplex PCR, while the TCRdb copy is restricted to in-frame clones and leaves out a portion. The table shows 200,000 to 300,000 clones, with around 86% occurring only once. Specimen: peripheral blood. The receptors were gathered from a woman in her sixties or seventies with COVID-19, enrolled during active disease.

The chain uses TRBV25-1 and TRBJ2-1; no clear D gene. From germline, CDR1 is MGHDK and CDR2 SYGVNS. The CDR3 consists of 15 residues. V was cut by 3 bases and J by 7 bases, with 16 bases left in between. The CDR3 protein is CASSDPEPQKNEQFF. For the CDR3, the DNA is TGTGCCAGCAGTGACCCAGAACCTCAAAAAAATGAGCAGTTCTTC. The variable domain in full, with the rest retrieved from reference TRBV25-1 and TRBJ2-1, is EADIYQTPRYLVIGTGKKITLECSQTMGHDKMYWYQQDPGMELHLIHYSYGVNSTEKGDLSSESTVSRIRTEHFPLTLESARPSHTSQYLCASSDPEPQKNEQFFGPGTRLTVL.

The chain is built from TRBV19 and TRBJ2-3; 10 bases align to TRBD2. The CDR3 totals 15 residues. Losses at the gene ends were 4 bases for V and 4 bases for J; bases not matched to a gene: 5. Germline CDR1 reads LNHDA; CDR2 reads SQIVND (reference sequence). This CDR3 reads CASSTETSGPDTQYF. As DNA, the CDR3 is TGTGCCAGTAGTACGGAGACTAGCGGGCCAGATACGCAGTATTTT.

V gene TRBV30 combines with J gene TRBJ1-1; D unclear. V lost 3 bases and J lost 3, with 11 bases in between. This CDR3 spans 13 amino acids. CDR1 is GTSNPN, CDR2 SVGIG, per germline (reference sequence). The CDR3 DNA sequence: TGTGCCTGGAGGGGGAGCAGCGACACTGAAGCTTTCTTT. The encoded protein is CAWRGSSDTEAFF. Together with reference TRBV30 and TRBJ1-1, the CDR3 gives the full variable domain: SQTIHQWPATLVQPVGSPLSLECTVEGTSNPNLYWYRQAAGRGLQLLFYSVGIGQISSEVPQNLSASRPQDRQFILSSKKLLLSDSGFYLCAWRGSSDTEAFFGQGTRLTVV.

This rearrangement joins TRBV6-1 to TRBJ2-6, with TRBD1 matching over 10 bases. The length of the CDR3 is 18 residues. The V gene's germline CDR1 is MNHNS and CDR2 SASEGT. V was pared by 6 bases and J by 2 bases, with 10 bases of the junction left unmatched. The CDR3 DNA reads TGTGCCAGCAGCGAATCCGGGACAGGGGTCACTGGGGCCAACGTCCTGACTTTC. Protein: CASSESGTGVTGANVLTF.

The chain is built from TRBV27 and TRBJ1-2, with unresolved D. The CDR3 is 13 amino acids. CDR1 and CDR2 from the germline V gene are MNHEY and SMNVEV (reference sequence). Trimming stripped 5 bases from V and 5 bases from J, with 12 bases between. CDR3 nucleotide sequence: TGTGCCAGCAGTGCCGGACTACTTTATGGCTACACCTTC. Residues: CASSAGLLYGYTF.

The chain combines TRBV2 with TRBJ1-1, with D perhaps TRBD1 (6 bases). Germline V gene sequence: CDR1 SNHLY, CDR2 FYNNEI. The CDR3 is 14 amino acids. Trimming stripped 2 bases from V and 5 bases from J, with 12 bases between. In nucleotides, the CDR3 is TGTGCCAGCAGTGAATGGGGGACAAGAACTGAAGCTTTCTTT. Translating gives CASSEWGTRTEAFF.

In DNA, the CDR3 is TGCAGCGTTGCCTCCACTAGCGGGAGGATCGAGCAGTACTTC. This sequence encodes CSVASTSGRIEQYF. The chain is built from TRBV29-1 and TRBJ2-7; TRBD2 matches at 12 bases. The J segment lost 6 bases and the V segment lost 4 bases, leaving 7 bases of the junction unmatched. The CDR3 is 14 residues long. Per germline, CDR1 SQVTM and CDR2 ANQGSEA.

This clone was seen only once. V gene TRBV5-1 combines with J gene TRBJ2-1; D remains unclear. V was clipped by 7 bases and J by 7 bases, with 15 bases between them. The CDR3 contains 13 residues. CDR1 is SGHRS and CDR2 is YFSETQ in the germline V gene. The CDR3 nucleotides are TGCGCCAGCCAACTTGGGCCACGGAATGAGCAGTTCTTC. Encoded protein: CASQLGPRNEQFF. Supplemented by reference TRBV5-1 and TRBJ2-1, the full variable domain reads KAGVTQTPRYLIKTRGQQVTLSCSPISGHRSVSWYQQTPGQGLQFLFEYFSETQRNKGNFPGRFSGRQFSNSRSEMNVSTLELGDSALYLCASQLGPRNEQFFGPGTRLTVL.

This clone was counted a few times. The chain combines TRBV5-1 with TRBJ1-1, with no clear D. With 4 bases removed from V and 5 bases from J, the gap between germline ends came to 15 bases. CDR1 and CDR2 (germline): SGHRS, YFSETQ. The CDR3 covers 14 residues. In DNA form, the CDR3 reads TGCGCCAGCAGCAAGGACTTTCGAGGGACTGAAGCTTTCTTT. Protein sequence: CASSKDFRGTEAFF.

The V call is TRBV7-8, the J call TRBJ1-2; 8 positions agree with TRBD1. CDR1 SGHVS and CDR2 FQNEAQ come from the germline V gene. The CDR3 is 16 amino acids. The trim removed 5 bases at V and 1 base at J, leaving 9 bases unmatched. Here the CDR3 DNA reads TGTGCCAGCAGCCCACCCAGGGGGCTGGGTAACTATGGCTACACCTTC. Translation: CASSPPRGLGNYGYTF. The variable domain in full, with the rest retrieved from reference TRBV7-8 and TRBJ1-2, is GAGVSQSPRYKVAKRGQDVALRCDPISGHVSLFWYQQALGQGPEFLTYFQNEAQLDKSGLPSDRFFAERPEGSVSTLKIQRTQQEDSAVYLCASSPPRGLGNYGYTFGSGTRLTVV.